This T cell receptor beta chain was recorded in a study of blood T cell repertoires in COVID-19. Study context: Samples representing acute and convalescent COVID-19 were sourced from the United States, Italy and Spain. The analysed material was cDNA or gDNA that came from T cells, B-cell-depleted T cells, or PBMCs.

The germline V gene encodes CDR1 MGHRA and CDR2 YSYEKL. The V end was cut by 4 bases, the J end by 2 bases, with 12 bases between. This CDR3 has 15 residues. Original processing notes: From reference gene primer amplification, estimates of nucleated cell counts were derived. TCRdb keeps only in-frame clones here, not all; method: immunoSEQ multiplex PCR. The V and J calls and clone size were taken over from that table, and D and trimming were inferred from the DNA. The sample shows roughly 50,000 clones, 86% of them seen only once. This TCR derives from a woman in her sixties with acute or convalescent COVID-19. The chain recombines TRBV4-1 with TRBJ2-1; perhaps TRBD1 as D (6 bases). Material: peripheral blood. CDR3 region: CASSRAGTTYNEQFF. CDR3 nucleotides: TGCGCCAGCAGCCGGGCCGGGACAACCTACAATGAGCAGTTCTTC.